These 12 T cell receptor beta chains were sequenced from one sample in a study of blood T cell repertoires in COVID-19 (dated by TCRdb to 2019 to 2021). The library was produced with the immunoSEQ multiplex PCR assay. In its TCRdb copy, this immuneACCESS table keeps in-frame sequences only and misses some clones. Where compared with another copy, unresolved V genes explain less than half of these, and the others have no known cause. Here the sample has fewer than 250,000 clones; 75% to 85% occur a single time. More than 5% of the sample comes from the top ten. Sequenced: peripheral blood. The receptor set was obtained from a human donor in a cohort sampled during active COVID-19.

The chain uses TRBV21-1 and TRBJ1-2; the table's D call TRBD1 went unverified against the DNA. TRBV21-1 is annotated as a pseudogene. CDR3 length: 16 residues. The CDR3 sequence is CASSKVNRDWKDGYTF. CDR3 nucleotide sequence: TGTGCCAGCAGCAAAGTAAACAGGGATTGGAAGGATGGCTACACCTTC.

This clone was recorded only once. The chain employs TRBV6-5 and TRBJ1-1, with 10 bases lining up with TRBD1. Trimming at V came to 6 bases and at J to 5 bases, leaving 6 bases not matched to a gene. Germline V gene sequence: CDR1 MNHEY, CDR2 SVGAGI. The CDR3 consists of 14 residues. In DNA, the CDR3 is TGTGCCAGCAGGACAGGGGGCGGGACGACTGAAGCTTTCTTT. Translating gives CASRTGGGTTEAFF.

This chain uses TRBV5-3 with TRBJ2-3, with 10 bases aligning to TRBD1. TRBV5-3 is treated as an ORF (open reading frame) with a function not yet certain. This CDR3 spans 24 amino acids. J gave up 5 bases and V 0 bases, and 30 bases lay outside the gene matches. DNA for the CDR3: TGTGCCAGAAGCTTGGTATTGGTTTCTACTCGGGACAGGGGCCTTCTTTGGTCTAAAGATACGCAGTATTTT. It translates to CARSLVLVSTRDRGLLWSKDTQYF.

This clone was picked up a small number of times. V gene TRBV5-4 combines with J gene TRBJ2-5; tentatively, D is TRBD2 (5 bases). V was clipped by 0 bases and J by 3 bases, with 12 bases between them. Germline CDR1 reads SGHNT; CDR2 reads YYREEE (reference sequence). The CDR3 loop spans 15 amino acids. The CDR3 nucleotides are TGTGCCAGCAGCTTGGGTGACTATCAAAAAGAGACCCAGTACTTC. This translates into CASSLGDYQKETQYF.

The chain has TRBV4-2 and TRBJ2-7; 10 nucleotides match TRBD2. CDR1 LGHNA and CDR2 YNFKEQ come from the germline V gene. This CDR3 is built from 14 residues. After removal of 4 bases from V and 4 bases from J, the junction contained 4 bases not matched to a gene. The CDR3 reads CASSRGLAEYEQYF. The CDR3 DNA reads TGTGCCAGCAGCCGCGGACTAGCGGAATACGAGCAGTACTTC.

The chain combines TRBV14 with TRBJ2-7, with D possibly TRBD2 on 5 matching bases. Germline CDR1 is SGHDN and CDR2 is FVKESK. V was cut by 5 bases and J by 5 bases, with 16 bases left in between. CDR3 size: 14 residues. The CDR3 bases are TGTGCCAGCAGCGTCCGGGATTTAGCCCACGAGCAGTACTTC. It translates to CASSVRDLAHEQYF.

The chain combines TRBV6-1 with TRBJ1-6; a weak D match, TRBD1 (6 bases). Per germline, CDR1 MNHNS and CDR2 SASEGT. Trimming removed 2 bases from V and 5 bases from J, with 7 bases in between. This CDR3 contains 14 residues. CDR3 sequence (DNA): TGTGCCAGCAGTGAACAGGGGAATAATTCACCCCTCCACTTT. Amino acids: CASSEQGNNSPLHF.

The chain uses TRBV28 and TRBJ1-2, with D possibly matching TRBD1 (5 bases). V lost 7 bases, J lost 8 bases, and 20 bases lay in between. The CDR3 consists of 14 residues. Germline V CDR1 and CDR2: MDHEN, SYDVKM. The CDR3 DNA sequence: TGTGCCAGCACTCGGGGGGGGACTGCCTTGGGCTACACCTTC. It codes for CASTRGGTALGYTF.

This clone was recorded only once. The chain couples TRBV10-3 to TRBJ2-7, with 10 bases aligning to TRBD1. The CDR3 has 13 residues. The germline V gene has CDR1 ENHRY and CDR2 SYGVKD. With V trimmed by 6 bases and J by 6 bases, 5 bases remained unmatched. The CDR3: CAIRGQGSFEQYF. The CDR3 nucleotides are TGTGCCATCAGGGGACAGGGGAGTTTCGAGCAGTACTTC.

This sequence joins TRBV11-1 and TRBJ1-4; tentatively, D is TRBD1 (5 bases). Germline CDR1 and CDR2: SGHAT and FQDESV (reference sequence). The CDR3 is 14 residues long. Between the trimmed V and J ends, which lost 5 bases and 3 bases, there was a span of 10 bases. Here the CDR3 DNA reads TGTGCCAGCAGCCGCGACAGCGCTAATGAAAAACTGTTTTTT. Translating gives CASSRDSANEKLFF.

The V gene is TRBV6-5, the J gene TRBJ1-5; a weak D match, TRBD1 (6 bases). V lost 6 bases to trimming and J lost 7 bases, with 16 bases between them. The CDR3 runs 14 residues. CDR1 is MNHEY, CDR2 SVGAGI, per germline. The CDR3 region is CASSPQQGSQPQHF. For the CDR3, the DNA is TGTGCCAGCAGCCCCCAACAGGGTTCCCAGCCCCAGCATTTT.

The chain has TRBV19 and TRBJ2-7, with a possible D match to TRBD2 (7 bases). Per the germline V gene, CDR1 is LNHDA and CDR2 is SQIVND (reference sequence). Trimming pared 6 bases from V and 2 bases from J, leaving 14 bases between. The CDR3 consists of 14 residues. In nucleotides, the CDR3 is TGTGCCAGTAGCAGGGGAGGGGAGCCCTACGAGCAGTACTTC. The encoded protein is CASSRGGEPYEQYF.